A single sample gave rise to the 18 T cell receptor beta chains below, sequenced in a study of prognosis after radiotherapy for stage I lung cancer. From genomic DNA, two-round multiplex PCR was used to amplify TCR beta CDR3. Primers specific to each TRBV and TRBJ gene drove first-round PCR. One entry per CDR3 protein, called by TCRdb with MiXCR from the multiplex PCR reads. The repertoire holds over 15,000 distinct CDR3 sequences, with under 55% as singletons. The starting material was PBMCs, obtained before or after stereotactic body radiation therapy (not recorded which). These receptors were obtained from a donor of 50 years or more with non-small cell lung cancer.

The rearrangement joins TRBV6-1 to TRBJ2-7; D is perhaps TRBD1 or TRBD2 (5 bases each). The germline gives CDR1 MNHNS, CDR2 SASEGT. Trimming took 6 bases from V and 3 from J, leaving 15 bases between them. There are 14 residues in the CDR3. For the CDR3, the DNA is TGTGCCAGCAGCCCATCTGGGGGATTCTACGAGCAGTACTTC. Amino acid sequence: CASSPSGGFYEQYF.

This clonotype was recorded a few times. The chain uses TRBV19 and TRBJ2-2; no clear D. Germline values: CDR1 LNHDA, CDR2 SQIVND (reference sequence). Trimming shortened V by 5 bases and J by 8 bases, and 15 bases separated the two germline ends. This CDR3 is built from 14 residues. CDR3 coding DNA: TGTGCCAGTAGTCCTCTCTTGGCCGTGGGGGAGCTGTTTTTT. Its translation: CASSPLLAVGELFF.

This clonotype showed up many times. V and J are TRBV19 and TRBJ2-1; TRBD2 aligns across 11 bases. CDR1 is LNHDA, CDR2 SQIVND, per germline (reference sequence). The CDR3 has 18 amino acids. J lost 0 bases, V lost 9 bases, and 13 bases had no gene match. The CDR3 DNA sequence: TGTGCCAGCAGCGGACTAGCGGGTCGACGAAGCTCCTACAATGAGCAGTTCTTC. Translated: CASSGLAGRRSSYNEQFF.

This clonotype was observed many times. The chain carries TRBV7-9 and TRBJ2-3; D call uncertain. Germline CDR1 SEHNR, CDR2 FQNEAQ (reference sequence). Trimming took 1 base from V and 0 from J, leaving 2 bases between them. The CDR3 is 13 amino acids. The CDR3 DNA sequence: TGTGCCAGCAGCTTAGATAGCACAGATACGCAGTATTTT. Protein product: CASSLDSTDTQYF.

In its sample, this clonotype was seen once. The chain combines TRBV28 with TRBJ1-1; the D is unclear. CDR3 length: 12 amino acids. Germline V gene data show CDR1 as MDHEN and CDR2 as SYDVKM. Between the trimmed V and J ends, which lost 5 bases and 0 bases, there was a span of 4 bases. The CDR3 sequence is CASSTMNTEAFF. In nucleotides, the CDR3 is TGTGCCAGCAGTACGATGAACACTGAAGCTTTCTTT. The full variable domain, its missing parts supplied by reference TRBV28 and TRBJ1-1, is DVKVTQSSRYLVKRTGEKVFLECVQDMDHENMFWYRQDPGLGLRLIYFSYDVKMKEKGDIPEGYSVSREKKERFSLILESASTNQTSMYLCASSTMNTEAFFGQGTRLTVV.

This clonotype rates as medium-sized. CDR3 amino acids: CASSLSGGQGLYGYTF. CDR3 DNA sequence: TGTGCCAGCAGTTTATCGGGAGGACAGGGACTCTATGGCTACACCTTC. The V call is TRBV27, the J call TRBJ1-2; 8 nucleotides line up with TRBD1. CDR3 length equals 16 residues. J lost 4 bases, V lost 0 bases, and 7 bases had no gene match. Germline V gene data show CDR1 as MNHEY and CDR2 as SMNVEV (reference sequence).

Turning to this clonotype: A read error may produce the germline difference seen at one junction end. The V call is TRBV19, the J call TRBJ2-7, with D possibly TRBD1 on 5 matching bases. The CDR3 is made up of 16 amino acids. From germline, CDR1 is LNHDA and CDR2 SQIVND (reference sequence). The CDR3 DNA reads as TGTGCCAGTAGTATAAATCCCCAGGGAATCCGTAGAGAGCGGTACTTC. This encodes CASSINPQGIRRERYF.

This clonotype rates as medium-sized. The V call is TRBV6-4, the J call TRBJ2-2; D perhaps matches TRBD1 (6 bases). The CDR3 is 16 amino acids. V dropped 3 bases and J dropped 5 bases, with 16 bases sitting between them. Germline CDR1 MRHNA, CDR2 SNTAGT. The DNA for the CDR3 is TGTGCCAGCAGTGAAACAGGCAGGGGATCTACCGGGGAGCTGTTTTTT. It is translated as CASSETGRGSTGELFF.

The J gene is TRBJ1-1, the V gene TRBV2; tentatively, D is TRBD1 (6 bases). Germline lookup yields CDR1 SNHLY and CDR2 FYNNEI. V lost 1 base to trimming and J lost 2 bases, with 11 bases between them. This CDR3 comprises 15 residues. Here the CDR3 DNA reads TGTGCCAGCAGTGAAGGTACAGGGACTAACACTGAAGCTTTCTTT. It translates to CASSEGTGTNTEAFF.

This clonotype turned up a few times. This is likely an artifact of a read error, given a far larger clone one base away. The chain combines TRBV6-9 with TRBJ1-1; no clear D. Germline V gives CDR1 MNHGY, CDR2 SVAAGI. This CDR3 comprises 12 residues. The CDR3 is CASGYQNGEAFF. The CDR3 bases are TGTGCCAGCGGTTACCAAAATGGAGAAGCTTTCTTT.

With regard to this clonotype: A much larger clone differs by one base, so this may be a read error. The rearrangement joins TRBV2 to TRBJ2-1, with 8 bases matching TRBD2. Germline CDR1 reads SNHLY; CDR2 reads FYNNEI. This CDR3 spans 16 amino acids. J lost 2 bases, V lost 3 bases, and 6 bases had no gene match. CDR3: CASSEASGSAYNEQFF. In nucleotides, the CDR3 is TGTGCCAGCAGTGAGGCCAGCGGGAGCGCCTACAATGAGCAGTTCTTC.

There are many counts of this clonotype. The V call is TRBV11-3, the J call TRBJ2-3; 10 bases match TRBD2. The CDR3 covers 17 residues. Germline CDR1 and CDR2: SGHNT and YENEEA. V shed 1 base and J 2 bases; nucleotides not matched to a gene: 6. CDR3 nucleotide sequence: TGTGCCAGCAGCTTAGGGTCCCTAGCGGGAGTCACAGATACGCAGTATTTT. Protein sequence: CASSLGSLAGVTDTQYF.

In this sample, this clonotype turned up many times. The chain recombines TRBV2 with TRBJ2-2, with D possibly being TRBD2 (6 bases). This CDR3 has 14 amino acids. Germline loops: CDR1 SNHLY, CDR2 FYNNEI. Trimming left V 6 bases short and J 0 bases short, with 8 bases between. The CDR3 reads CASRRTTNTGELFF. The CDR3 DNA is TGTGCCAGCAGGAGGACTACGAACACCGGGGAGCTGTTTTTT.

This clonotype has a count of ten or more. V gene TRBV9 combines with J gene TRBJ1-1; D is perhaps TRBD1 (6 bases). This CDR3 comprises 12 residues. The germline gives CDR1 SGDLS, CDR2 YYNGEE. As DNA, the CDR3 is TGTGCGAGCGGGGGGGGCGGTACTGAAGCTTTCTTT. Amino acid sequence: CASGGGGTEAFF.

This clonotype was observed at least ten times. The CDR3 nucleotides read TGTGCCTGGAGTGCACGAGAGGGCGCGACGCAGTATTTT. It translates to CAWSAREGATQYF. The chain employs TRBV30 and TRBJ2-3, with a tentative D call TRBD2 (5 bases). Germline loops: CDR1 GTSNPN, CDR2 SVGIG (reference sequence). The CDR3 is 13 amino acids. V gave up 1 base and J gave up 9 bases, with 14 bases separating them.

This clonotype was recorded only once. The chain links TRBV6-1 to TRBJ2-1, with no clear D. CDR1 MNHNS and CDR2 SASEGT come from the germline V gene. The V end lost 5 bases, the J end lost 11 bases, and 13 bases lay between the germline ends. The CDR3 runs to 12 residues. The CDR3 sequence: CASSQDRTQQFF. CDR3 nucleotide sequence: TGTGCCAGCAGTCAAGACCGAACCCAGCAGTTCTTC.

This clonotype was detected once. The J gene is TRBJ1-4, the V gene TRBV28; 7 nucleotides agree with TRBD1. Germline V gene sequence: CDR1 MDHEN, CDR2 SYDVKM. With V trimmed by 8 bases and J by 3 bases, 12 bases remained unmatched. This CDR3 spans 16 amino acids. The CDR3 spells CASLTRGRRANEKLFF. CDR3 DNA sequence: TGTGCCAGCCTGACGAGGGGGCGCAGAGCTAATGAAAAACTGTTTTTT.

The V call is TRBV7-9, the J call TRBJ2-2; possible D gene TRBD2, 6 bases. The V end lost 6 bases, the J end lost 1 base, and 15 bases lay between the germline ends. The length of the CDR3 is 16 residues. Germline loops: CDR1 SEHNR, CDR2 FQNEAQ (reference sequence). CDR3 DNA sequence: TGTGCCAGCAGGAAACGGGAGAAGGGGAACACCGGGGAGCTGTTTTTT. This translates into CASRKREKGNTGELFF.